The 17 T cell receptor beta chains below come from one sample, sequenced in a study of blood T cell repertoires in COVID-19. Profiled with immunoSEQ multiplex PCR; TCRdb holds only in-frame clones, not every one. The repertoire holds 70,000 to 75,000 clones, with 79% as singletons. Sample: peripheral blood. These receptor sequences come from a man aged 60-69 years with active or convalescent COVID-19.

The CDR3 loop is CASTPGGIKAYEQYF. In nucleotides, the CDR3 is TGTGCCAGCACCCCCGGGGGAATAAAGGCCTACGAGCAGTACTTC. The J gene is TRBJ2-7, the V gene TRBV28, with D possibly matching TRBD2 (6 bases). From germline, CDR1 is MDHEN and CDR2 SYDVKM. This CDR3 contains 15 residues. V was clipped by 7 bases and J by 2 bases, with 18 bases between them.

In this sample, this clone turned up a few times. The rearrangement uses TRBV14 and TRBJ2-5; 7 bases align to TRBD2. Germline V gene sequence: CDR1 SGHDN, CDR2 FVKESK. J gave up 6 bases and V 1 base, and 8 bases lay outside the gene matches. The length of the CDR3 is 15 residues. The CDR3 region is CASSQVGGAGQTQYF. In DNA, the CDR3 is TGTGCCAGCAGCCAAGTGGGTGGAGCGGGGCAGACCCAGTACTTC.

In DNA, the CDR3 is TGTGCCAGCAGGGGGGAGGGGAACTACGAGCAGTACTTC. This encodes CASRGEGNYEQYF. This rearrangement joins TRBV2 to TRBJ2-7; TRBD2 aligns across 7 bases. The ends lost 6 bases at V and 3 bases at J; junction bases unmatched: 5. Per the germline V gene, CDR1 is SNHLY and CDR2 is FYNNEI. The CDR3 runs 13 residues.

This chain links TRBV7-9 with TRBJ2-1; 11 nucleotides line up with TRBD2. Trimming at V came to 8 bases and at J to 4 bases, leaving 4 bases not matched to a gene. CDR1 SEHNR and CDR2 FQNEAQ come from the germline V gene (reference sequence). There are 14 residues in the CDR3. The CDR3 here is CASGRLAGYNEQFF. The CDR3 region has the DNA TGTGCCAGCGGCAGACTAGCGGGGTACAATGAGCAGTTCTTC.

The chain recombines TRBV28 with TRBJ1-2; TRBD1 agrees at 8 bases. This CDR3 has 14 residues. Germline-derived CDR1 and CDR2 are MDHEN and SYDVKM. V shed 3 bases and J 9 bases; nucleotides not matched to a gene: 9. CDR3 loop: CASSFSDRGVSYTF. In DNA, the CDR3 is TGTGCCAGCAGTTTTTCCGACAGGGGAGTTAGCTACACCTTC.

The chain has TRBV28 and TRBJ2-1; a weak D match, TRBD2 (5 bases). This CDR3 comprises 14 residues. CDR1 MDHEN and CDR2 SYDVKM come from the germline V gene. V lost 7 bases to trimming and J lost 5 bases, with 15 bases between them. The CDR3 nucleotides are TGTGCCAGCAATAGCGCACCCCTACACAATGAGCAGTTCTTC. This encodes CASNSAPLHNEQFF. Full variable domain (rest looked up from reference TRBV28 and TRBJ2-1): DVKVTQSSRYLVKRTGEKVFLECVQDMDHENMFWYRQDPGLGLRLIYFSYDVKMKEKGDIPEGYSVSREKKERFSLILESASTNQTSMYLCASNSAPLHNEQFFGPGTRLTVL.

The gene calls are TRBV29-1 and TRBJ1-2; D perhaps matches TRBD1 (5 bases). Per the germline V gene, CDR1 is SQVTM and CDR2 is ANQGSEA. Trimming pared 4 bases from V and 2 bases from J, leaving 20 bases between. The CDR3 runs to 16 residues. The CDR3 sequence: CSVVMARVKWNYGYTF. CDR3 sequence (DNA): TGCAGCGTTGTCATGGCCAGGGTAAAGTGGAACTATGGCTACACCTTC.

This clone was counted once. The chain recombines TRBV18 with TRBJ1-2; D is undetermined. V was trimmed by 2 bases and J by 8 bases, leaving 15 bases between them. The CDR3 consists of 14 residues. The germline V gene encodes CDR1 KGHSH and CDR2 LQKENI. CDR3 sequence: CASSPNGGFGGYTF. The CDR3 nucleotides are TGTGCCAGCTCACCAAATGGAGGGTTTGGGGGCTACACCTTC.

The CDR3 region is CASSPGAGRRGKVGELFF. CDR3 coding DNA: TGTGCCAGCAGCCCGGGCGCAGGGCGCAGGGGGAAGGTCGGGGAGCTGTTTTTT. The genes are TRBV7-2 and TRBJ2-2; 7 bases fit TRBD1. V lost 5 bases and J lost 7; bases outside the gene matches: 19. The CDR3 runs 18 residues. Germline V gene sequence: CDR1 SGHTA, CDR2 FQGNSA.

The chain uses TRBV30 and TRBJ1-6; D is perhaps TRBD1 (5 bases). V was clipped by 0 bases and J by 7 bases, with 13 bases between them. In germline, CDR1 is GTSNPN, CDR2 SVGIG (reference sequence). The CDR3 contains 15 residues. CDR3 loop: CAWSVRSAGNSPLHF. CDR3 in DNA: TGTGCCTGGAGTGTACGATCGGCAGGGAATTCACCCCTCCACTTT.

DNA for the CDR3: TGTGCCAGCAGCCTAACAATGGGGTCACGGGAGGAGCAGTTCTTC. Protein sequence: CASSLTMGSREEQFF. V is TRBV7-7 and J is TRBJ2-1, with D tentatively TRBD2 (6 bases). From germline, CDR1 is SSHAT and CDR2 FNYEAQ (reference sequence). V was shortened by 5 bases and J by 10 bases, with 21 bases between the two germline ends. The CDR3 loop spans 15 amino acids.

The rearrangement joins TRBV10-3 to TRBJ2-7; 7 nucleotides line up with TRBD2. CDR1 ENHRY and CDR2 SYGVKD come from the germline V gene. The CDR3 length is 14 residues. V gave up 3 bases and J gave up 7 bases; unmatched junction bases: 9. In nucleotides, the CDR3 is TGTGCCATCAGTGATGGCGGGGGACCCGAGGAGCAGTACTTC. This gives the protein CAISDGGGPEEQYF.

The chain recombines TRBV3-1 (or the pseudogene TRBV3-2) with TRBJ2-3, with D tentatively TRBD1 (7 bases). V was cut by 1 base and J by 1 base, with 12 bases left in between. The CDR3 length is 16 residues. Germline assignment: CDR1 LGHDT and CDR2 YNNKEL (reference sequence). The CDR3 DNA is TGTGCCAGCAGCCAAGGAGGAGGGGGCGGCACAGATACGCAGTATTTT. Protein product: CASSQGGGGGTDTQYF.

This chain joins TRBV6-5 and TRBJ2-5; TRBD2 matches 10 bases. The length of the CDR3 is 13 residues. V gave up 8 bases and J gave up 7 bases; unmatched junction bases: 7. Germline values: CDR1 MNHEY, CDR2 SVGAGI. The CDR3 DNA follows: TGTGCCAGCCGAAGCGGGGGGGCCGTGACCCAGTACTTC. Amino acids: CASRSGGAVTQYF.

The CDR3 bases are TGTGCCAGCAGCCAAGAAGGGGGCGGTCAGCCCCAGCATTTT. Translation: CASSQEGGGQPQHF. This rearrangement joins TRBV3-1 (or the pseudogene TRBV3-2) to TRBJ1-5; 7 positions agree with TRBD1. Germline assignment: CDR1 LGHDT and CDR2 YNNKEL (reference sequence). This CDR3 has 14 amino acids. The V and J ends lost 0 bases and 6 bases, in that order; junction bases with no gene match: 2.

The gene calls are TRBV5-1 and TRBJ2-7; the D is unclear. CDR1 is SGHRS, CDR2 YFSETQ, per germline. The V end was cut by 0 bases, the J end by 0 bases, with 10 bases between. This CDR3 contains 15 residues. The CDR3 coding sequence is TGCGCCAGCAGCTTGGACCTGGTGAGCTCCTACGAGCAGTACTTC. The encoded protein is CASSLDLVSSYEQYF.

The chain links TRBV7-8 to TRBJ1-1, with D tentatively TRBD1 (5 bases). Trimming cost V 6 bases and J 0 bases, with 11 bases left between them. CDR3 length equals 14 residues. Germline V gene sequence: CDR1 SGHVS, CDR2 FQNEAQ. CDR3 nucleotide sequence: TGTGCCAGCAGAGCGACAGCTATGAACACTGAAGCTTTCTTT. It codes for CASRATAMNTEAFF.